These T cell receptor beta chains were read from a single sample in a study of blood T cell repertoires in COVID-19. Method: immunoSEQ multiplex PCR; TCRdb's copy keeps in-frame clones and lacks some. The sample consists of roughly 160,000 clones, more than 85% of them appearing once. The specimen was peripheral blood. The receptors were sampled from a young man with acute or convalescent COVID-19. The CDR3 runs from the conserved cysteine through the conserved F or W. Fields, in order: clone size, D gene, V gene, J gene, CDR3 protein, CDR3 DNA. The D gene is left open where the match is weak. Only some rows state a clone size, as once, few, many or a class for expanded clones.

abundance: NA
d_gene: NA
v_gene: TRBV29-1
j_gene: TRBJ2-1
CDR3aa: CSVVLLDRSSYNEQFF
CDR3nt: TGCAGCGTTGTTCTTCTCGATAGGAGCTCCTACAATGAGCAGTTCTTC

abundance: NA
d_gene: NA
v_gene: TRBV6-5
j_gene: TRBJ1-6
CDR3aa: CASSYSARVRSPLHF
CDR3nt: TGTGCCAGCAGTTACTCGGCCAGGGTTCGTTCACCCCTCCACTTT

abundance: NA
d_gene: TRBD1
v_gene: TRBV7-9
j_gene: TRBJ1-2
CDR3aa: CASSSRQGENYGYTF
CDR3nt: TGTGCCAGCAGCTCCCGACAGGGTGAGAACTATGGCTACACCTTC

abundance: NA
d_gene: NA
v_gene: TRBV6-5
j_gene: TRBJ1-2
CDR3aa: CASMTGFNYGYTF
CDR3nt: TGTGCCAGTATGACAGGATTTAACTATGGCTACACCTTC

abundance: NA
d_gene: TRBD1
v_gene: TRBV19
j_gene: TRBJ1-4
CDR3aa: CASTPRGAGGSEKLFF
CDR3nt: TGTGCCAGTACTCCTCGGGGGGCAGGGGGCAGCGAAAAACTGTTTTTT

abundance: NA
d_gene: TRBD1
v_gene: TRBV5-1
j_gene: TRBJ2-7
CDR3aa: CASSVGQGINEQYF
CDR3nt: TGCGCCAGCAGCGTAGGACAGGGGATCAACGAGCAGTACTTC

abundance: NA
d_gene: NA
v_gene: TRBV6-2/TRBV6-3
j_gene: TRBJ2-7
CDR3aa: CASSYRGYEQYF
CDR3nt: TGTGCCAGCAGTTACCGAGGGTACGAGCAGTACTTC

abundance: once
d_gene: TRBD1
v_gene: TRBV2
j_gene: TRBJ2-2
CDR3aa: CASSEASQGAAGELFF
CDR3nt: TGTGCCAGCAGTGAAGCCAGCCAGGGGGCGGCCGGGGAGCTGTTTTTT

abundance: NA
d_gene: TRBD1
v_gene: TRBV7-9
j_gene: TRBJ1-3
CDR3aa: CASSLGQGEGNTIYF
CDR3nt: TGTGCCAGCAGCTTAGGACAGGGTGAAGGAAACACCATATATTTT

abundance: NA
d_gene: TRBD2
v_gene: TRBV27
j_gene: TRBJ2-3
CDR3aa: CASSSGTNTVYRQYF
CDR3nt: TGTGCCAGCAGCTCCGGGACTAATACAGTATACCGGCAGTATTTT

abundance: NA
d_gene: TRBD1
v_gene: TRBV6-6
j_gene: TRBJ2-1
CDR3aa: CASSLGTGGYEQFF
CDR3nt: TGTGCCAGCAGCTTAGGGACAGGGGGCTATGAGCAGTTCTTC

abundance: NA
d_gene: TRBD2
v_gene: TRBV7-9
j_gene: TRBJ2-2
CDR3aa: CASSLGSGVNTGELFF
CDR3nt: TGTGCCAGCAGCTTAGGTAGCGGGGTGAACACCGGGGAGCTGTTTTTT

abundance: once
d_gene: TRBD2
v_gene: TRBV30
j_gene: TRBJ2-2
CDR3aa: CAWMRASGGVFYTGELFF
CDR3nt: TGTGCCTGGATGCGAGCTAGCGGGGGGGTATTTTACACCGGGGAGCTGTTTTTT

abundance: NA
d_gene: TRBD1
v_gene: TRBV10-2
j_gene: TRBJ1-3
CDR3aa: CASSPGQLTGNTIYF
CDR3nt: TGCGCCAGCAGTCCGGGACAGCTTACTGGAAACACCATATATTTT

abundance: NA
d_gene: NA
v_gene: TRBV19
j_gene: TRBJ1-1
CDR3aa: CASRRQAGFTEAFF
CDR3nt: TGTGCCAGCAGAAGACAGGCAGGGTTCACTGAAGCTTTCTTT

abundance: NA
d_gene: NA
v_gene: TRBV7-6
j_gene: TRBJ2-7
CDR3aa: CASSPNSDRMVEQYF
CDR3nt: TGTGCCAGCAGCCCTAATTCTGACAGGATGGTCGAGCAGTACTTC

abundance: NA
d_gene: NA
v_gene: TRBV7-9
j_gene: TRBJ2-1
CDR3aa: CASSHGVGNEQFF
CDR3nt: TGTGCCAGCAGTCACGGAGTAGGAAATGAGCAGTTCTTC

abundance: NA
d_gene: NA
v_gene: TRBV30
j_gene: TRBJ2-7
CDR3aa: CAWSQGSAKNYEQYF
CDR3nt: TGTGCCTGGAGTCAGGGGTCGGCCAAAAACTACGAGCAGTACTTC

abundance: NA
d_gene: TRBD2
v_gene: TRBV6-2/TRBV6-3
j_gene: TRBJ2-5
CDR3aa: CASSHPGLAGGLEETQYF
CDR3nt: TGTGCCAGCAGTCACCCAGGACTAGCGGGGGGGCTAGAAGAGACCCAGTACTTC

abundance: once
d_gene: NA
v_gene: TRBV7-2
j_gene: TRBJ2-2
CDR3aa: CASSLPGSLGELFF
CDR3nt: TGTGCCAGCAGCTTACCAGGTTCTTTGGGGGAGCTGTTTTTT

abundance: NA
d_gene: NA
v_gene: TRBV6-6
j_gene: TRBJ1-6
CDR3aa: CASSQGTVAASLHF
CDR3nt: TGTGCCAGCAGCCAGGGGACGGTGGCGGCATCCCTCCACTTT

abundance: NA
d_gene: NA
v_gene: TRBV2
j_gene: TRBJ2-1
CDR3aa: CASSGAGHEQFF
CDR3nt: TGTGCCAGCAGTGGGGCAGGGCATGAGCAGTTCTTC

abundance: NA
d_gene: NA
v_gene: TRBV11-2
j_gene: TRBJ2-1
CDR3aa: CASRGTGFYEQFF
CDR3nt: TGTGCCAGCAGGGGGACTGGGTTTTATGAGCAGTTCTTC

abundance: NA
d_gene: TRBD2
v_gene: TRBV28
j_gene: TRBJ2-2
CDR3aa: CASSFSGAGELFF
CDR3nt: TGTGCCAGCAGTTTTAGCGGGGCGGGGGAGCTGTTTTTT

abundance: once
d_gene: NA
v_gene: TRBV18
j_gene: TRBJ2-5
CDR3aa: CASSPKSAGQETQYF
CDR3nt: TGTGCCAGCTCACCAAAATCCGCGGGGCAAGAGACCCAGTACTTC

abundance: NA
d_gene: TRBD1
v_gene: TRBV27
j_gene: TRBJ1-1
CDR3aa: CASSLSDKTGARNTEAFF
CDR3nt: TGTGCCAGCAGTTTATCAGATAAAACAGGGGCCCGGAACACTGAAGCTTTCTTT

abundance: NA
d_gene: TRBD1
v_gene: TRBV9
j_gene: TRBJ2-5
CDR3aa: CASSVGQGAKAQYF
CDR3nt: TGTGCCAGCAGCGTAGGACAGGGGGCGAAGGCCCAGTACTTC

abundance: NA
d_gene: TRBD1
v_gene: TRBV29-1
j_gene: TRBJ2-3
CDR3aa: CSAAGTESTDTQYF
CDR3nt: TGCAGCGCCGCCGGGACAGAAAGCACAGATACGCAGTATTTT

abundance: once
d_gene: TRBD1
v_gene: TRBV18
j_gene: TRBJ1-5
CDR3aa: CASSLQGQYSNQPQHF
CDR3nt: TGTGCCAGCTCCTTACAGGGACAGTATAGCAATCAGCCCCAGCATTTT

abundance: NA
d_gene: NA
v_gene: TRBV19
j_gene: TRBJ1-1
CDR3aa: CASREGGRTEAFF
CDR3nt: TGTGCCAGTAGGGAGGGAGGAAGGACTGAAGCTTTCTTT

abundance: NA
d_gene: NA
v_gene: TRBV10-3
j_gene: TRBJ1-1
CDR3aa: CAISGGQRNTEAFF
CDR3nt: TGTGCCATCAGTGGAGGACAGCGGAACACTGAAGCTTTCTTT

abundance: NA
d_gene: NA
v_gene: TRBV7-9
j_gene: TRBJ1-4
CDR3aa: CASSRGTGNEKLFF
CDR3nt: TGTGCCAGCAGCCGGGGGACGGGTAATGAAAAACTGTTTTTT

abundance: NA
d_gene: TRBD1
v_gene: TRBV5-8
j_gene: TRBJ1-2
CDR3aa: CASSGTGNYGYTF
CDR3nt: TGTGCCAGCAGCGGGACAGGGAACTATGGCTACACCTTC

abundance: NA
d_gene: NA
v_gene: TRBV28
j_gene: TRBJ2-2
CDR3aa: CATDSQGWTGELFF
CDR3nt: TGTGCCACCGACTCGCAGGGGTGGACCGGGGAGCTGTTTTTT

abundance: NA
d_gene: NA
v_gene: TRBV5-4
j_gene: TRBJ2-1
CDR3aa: CASSLARNEQFF
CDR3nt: TGTGCCAGCAGCTTGGCCAGAAATGAGCAGTTCTTC

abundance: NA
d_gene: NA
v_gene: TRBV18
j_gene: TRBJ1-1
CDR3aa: CASSAGAGTEAFF
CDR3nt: TGTGCCAGCTCAGCGGGGGCTGGGACTGAAGCTTTCTTT

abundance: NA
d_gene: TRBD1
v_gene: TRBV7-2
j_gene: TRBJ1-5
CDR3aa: CASSLADRPPQHF
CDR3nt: TGTGCCAGCAGCTTAGCGGACAGGCCTCCCCAGCATTTT

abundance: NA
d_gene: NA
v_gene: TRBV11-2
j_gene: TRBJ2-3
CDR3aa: CASSGEPTDTQYF
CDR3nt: TGTGCCAGCAGTGGAGAGCCGACAGATACGCAGTATTTT

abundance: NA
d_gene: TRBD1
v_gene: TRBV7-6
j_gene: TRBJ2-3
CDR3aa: CASSPRQGAIKVAQYF
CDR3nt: TGTGCCAGCAGCCCCCGACAGGGGGCGATCAAGGTCGCGCAGTATTTT

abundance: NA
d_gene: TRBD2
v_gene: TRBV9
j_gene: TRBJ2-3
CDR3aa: CASSATLAGYTDTQYF
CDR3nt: TGTGCCAGCAGCGCAACTCTAGCGGGATACACAGATACGCAGTATTTT

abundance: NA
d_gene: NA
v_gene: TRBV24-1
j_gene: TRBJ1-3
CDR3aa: CATSMSGNTIYF
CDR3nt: TGTGCCACTAGCATGTCTGGAAACACCATATATTTT

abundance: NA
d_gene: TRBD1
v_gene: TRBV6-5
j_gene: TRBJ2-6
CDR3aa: CATSGRGLGANVLTF
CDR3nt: TGTGCCACCTCGGGAAGGGGGCTGGGGGCCAACGTCCTGACTTTC

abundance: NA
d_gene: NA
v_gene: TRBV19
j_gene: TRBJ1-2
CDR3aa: CASSILNRESSGYTF
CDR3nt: TGTGCCAGTAGTATTTTGAACAGGGAGTCGAGTGGCTACACCTTC

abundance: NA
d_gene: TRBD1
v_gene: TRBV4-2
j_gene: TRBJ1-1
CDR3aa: CASRRDRENTEAFF
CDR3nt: TGTGCCAGCAGGCGGGACAGGGAGAACACTGAAGCTTTCTTT

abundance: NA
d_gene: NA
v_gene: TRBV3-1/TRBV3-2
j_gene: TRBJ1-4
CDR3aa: CASSQDLRGLRSTNEKLFF
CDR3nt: TGTGCCAGCAGCCAAGATCTGCGGGGATTGAGATCAACTAATGAAAAACTGTTTTTT

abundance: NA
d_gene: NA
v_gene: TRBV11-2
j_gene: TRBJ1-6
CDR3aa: CASSLGDSENSPLHF
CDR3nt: TGTGCCAGCAGCTTAGGTGACAGTGAGAATTCACCCCTCCACTTT

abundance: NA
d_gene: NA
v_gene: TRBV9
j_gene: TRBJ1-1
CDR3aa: CASSVVSSGGTEAFF
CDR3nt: TGTGCCAGCAGCGTAGTTAGCTCTGGAGGGACTGAAGCTTTCTTT

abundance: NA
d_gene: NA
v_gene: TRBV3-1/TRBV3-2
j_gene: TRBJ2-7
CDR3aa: CASSHQAVLYEQYF
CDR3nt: TGTGCCAGCAGCCATCAGGCAGTACTCTACGAGCAGTACTTC

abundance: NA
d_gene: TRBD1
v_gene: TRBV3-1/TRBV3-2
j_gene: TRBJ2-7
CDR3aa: CASSPGQDWSYEQYF
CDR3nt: TGTGCCAGCAGCCCTGGACAGGATTGGTCCTACGAGCAGTACTTC

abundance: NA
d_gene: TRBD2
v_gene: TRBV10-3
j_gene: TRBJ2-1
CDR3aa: CAISEPRLAREQFF
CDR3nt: TGTGCCATCAGTGAGCCCAGACTAGCGCGCGAGCAGTTCTTC

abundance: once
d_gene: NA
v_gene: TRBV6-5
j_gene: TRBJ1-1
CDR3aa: CASSYSRATEAFF
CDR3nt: TGTGCCAGCAGTTACTCGCGGGCTACTGAAGCTTTCTTT

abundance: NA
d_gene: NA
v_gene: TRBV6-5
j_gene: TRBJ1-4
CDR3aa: CASSIAGAGEKLFF
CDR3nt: TGTGCCAGCAGTATTGCAGGGGCGGGTGAAAAACTGTTTTTT

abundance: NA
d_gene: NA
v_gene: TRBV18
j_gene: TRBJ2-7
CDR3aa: CASSLRVGNEQYF
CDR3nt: TGTGCCAGCTCCCTCCGGGTGGGTAACGAGCAGTACTTC